This TCR beta chain was documented in a study of cytomegalovirus exposure and HLA in healthy donors. Comment on this clone: The antigen is undetermined.

CDR1 and CDR2 from the germline V gene are SGHVS and FQNEAQ. CDR3 size: 15 residues. With V trimmed by 5 bases and J by 2 bases, 3 bases remained unmatched. Findings and caveats of the study: There were reportedly fewer N-insertions in an Asian-associated ancestry cluster than the roughly 670-donor mean, in a later analysis. A later examination showed that TCR association rates differed by HLA locus, with DRB1 most and HLA-C fewest. At a 0.05 false discovery rate, a later analysis found about 17,000 TCR beta sequences to be associated with HLA alleles. Most TCR sequences proved rare, with some public TCRs found in many donors.

The PCR used 60 Vbeta and 13 Jbeta primers. Sequencing was performed with immunoSEQ multiplex PCR; in TCRdb, only in-frame clones are kept and a portion is missing. The sample consists of about 170,000 clones, 70% to 90% of them appearing once. Material for sequencing was PBMCs. This TCR was recovered from a man aged 25 to 40 in good health and CMV-seropositive. The V gene is TRBV7-8, the J gene TRBJ2-3; 11 bases are a match to TRBD2. The CDR3 loop reads CASSVLAGVTDTQYF. The CDR3 nucleotides are TGTGCCAGCAGCGTACTAGCGGGAGTCACAGATACGCAGTATTTT.